These 29 T cell receptor beta chains were sequenced from one sample in a study of blood T cell repertoires in COVID-19. The protocol was immunoSEQ multiplex PCR, while the TCRdb copy is restricted to in-frame clones and leaves out a portion. This sample has 200,000 to 300,000 clones, with 80% to 90% found just once. The sample comprised peripheral blood. All receptors derive from a woman older than 75 with COVID-19, enrolled during active disease.

The chain recombines TRBV21-1 with TRBJ1-5; the listed D gene, TRBD1, was not tested against the DNA. TRBV21-1 is labeled a pseudogene. The CDR3 sequence is 16 residues long. The CDR3: CASSKREQGCNQPQHF. The DNA for the CDR3 is TGTGCCAGCAGCAAGAGAGAACAGGGTTGCAATCAGCCCCAGCATTTT.

The chain is built from TRBV25-1 and TRBJ1-2; D gene uncertain. V lost 5 bases and J 8 bases, leaving 15 bases between the germline ends. This CDR3 has 13 residues. The V gene's germline CDR1 is MGHDK and CDR2 SYGVNS. The CDR3 region is CASSKDSLRGYTF. CDR3 in DNA: TGTGCCAGCAGTAAGGACTCCCTTCGCGGCTACACCTTC.

The chain has TRBV18 and TRBJ2-2; 9 nucleotides agree with TRBD1. The ends lost 5 bases at V and 2 bases at J; junction bases unmatched: 3. From germline, CDR1 is KGHSH and CDR2 LQKENI. The CDR3 is 15 residues long. CDR3 nucleotide sequence: TGTGCCAGCTCAGGACAGGGGCCAAACACCGGGGAGCTGTTTTTT. Translation: CASSGQGPNTGELFF.

This sequence joins TRBV30 and TRBJ1-1; possible D gene TRBD1, 6 bases. Between the trimmed V and J ends, which lost 4 bases and 7 bases, there was a span of 13 bases. Germline loops: CDR1 GTSNPN, CDR2 SVGIG (reference sequence). CDR3 length: 12 amino acids. The CDR3 DNA is TGTGCCTGGACCAGGACAGAAAATGAAGCTTTCTTT. Residues: CAWTRTENEAFF.

The V call is TRBV27, the J call TRBJ1-1; 7 bases line up with TRBD1. Germline CDR1 reads MNHEY; CDR2 reads SMNVEV (reference sequence). This CDR3 has 15 residues. The CDR3 nucleotides are TGTGCGAGTCAGGGGGGATTAAAGGCGAACACTGAAGCTTTCTTT. Translated, it gives CASQGGLKANTEAFF.

The gene calls are TRBV6-5 and TRBJ1-4; D is undetermined. Germline CDR1 reads MNHEY; CDR2 reads SVGAGI. The CDR3 consists of 14 residues. V was cut by 7 bases and J by 0 bases, with 9 bases left in between. The CDR3 DNA reads TGTGCCAGCAAAAAAGGAGCAACTAATGAAAAACTGTTTTTT. As protein: CASKKGATNEKLFF.

The chain couples TRBV2 to TRBJ1-1; D uncertain. The CDR3 is 12 residues long. Germline values: CDR1 SNHLY, CDR2 FYNNEI. V gave up 3 bases and J gave up 5 bases, with 7 bases separating them. CDR3 in amino acids: CASSEGVTEAFF. CDR3 nucleotide sequence: TGTGCCAGCAGTGAGGGAGTTACTGAAGCTTTCTTT.

This clone was seen more than once but under ten times. This chain uses TRBV30 with TRBJ1-1; tentative D call: TRBD1 (5 bases). With 3 bases removed from V and 8 bases from J, the gap between germline ends came to 10 bases. Germline V gene sequence: CDR1 GTSNPN, CDR2 SVGIG (reference sequence). The CDR3 spans 11 residues. Here the CDR3 reads CAWSRQLEAFF. The CDR3 DNA follows: TGTGCCTGGAGCCGACAGCTAGAAGCTTTCTTT. Looking up the rest from reference TRBV30 and TRBJ1-1 gives the full variable domain: SQTIHQWPATLVQPVGSPLSLECTVEGTSNPNLYWYRQAAGRGLQLLFYSVGIGQISSEVPQNLSASRPQDRQFILSSKKLLLSDSGFYLCAWSRQLEAFFGQGTRLTVV.

In DNA, the CDR3 is TGTGCCAGTAGTATTGGTGGGAGTGTCACCGGGGAGCTGTTTTTT. Translated, it gives CASSIGGSVTGELFF. The V call is TRBV19, the J call TRBJ2-2, with D maybe TRBD2 (5 bases). The CDR3 is 15 residues long. CDR1 LNHDA and CDR2 SQIVND come from the germline V gene (reference sequence). V lost 3 bases to trimming and J lost 4 bases, with 12 bases between them.

This clone was counted once. Its ends do not fully match the called genes, so a read error is possible. V gene TRBV6-5 combines with J gene TRBJ1-1; the D gene is possibly TRBD1 (6 bases). There are 15 residues in the CDR3. Germline loops: CDR1 MNHEY, CDR2 SVGAGI. CDR3: CASRLGGQGNAEAFF. The CDR3 DNA reads as TGTGCCAGCAGACTGGGTGGGCAGGGGAACGCTGAAGCTTTCTTT.

The J gene is TRBJ2-1, the V gene TRBV9; 11 nucleotides line up with TRBD2. This CDR3 spans 16 amino acids. Trimming took 1 base from V and 8 from J; bases not matched to a gene: 8. Germline CDR1 reads SGDLS; CDR2 reads YYNGEE. The CDR3 coding sequence is TGTGCCAGCAGCGTAATAGCGGGGGGGCCTTTATATGAGCAGTTCTTC. Translation: CASSVIAGGPLYEQFF. The entire variable domain, with the rest obtained from reference TRBV9 and TRBJ2-1, is as follows: DSGVTQTPKHLITATGQRVTLRCSPRSGDLSVYWYQQSLDQGLQFLIQYYNGEERAKGNILERFSAQQFPDLHSELNLSSLELGDSALYFCASSVIAGGPLYEQFFGPGTRLTVL.

The chain uses TRBV6-1 and TRBJ1-2, with 8 positions matching TRBD1. The CDR3 sequence is 15 residues long. After removal of 2 bases from V and 4 bases from J, the junction contained 6 bases not matched to a gene. Looked up from germline, CDR1 is MNHNS and CDR2 is SASEGT. The DNA of the CDR3 is TGTGCCAGCAGTGAATTGGGACAGGTTGTCTATGGCTACACCTTC. Its translation is CASSELGQVVYGYTF.

The chain recombines TRBV6-5 with TRBJ1-6, with 8 bases lining up with TRBD1. This CDR3 has 14 amino acids. With 6 bases clipped from V and 7 bases from J, the junction kept 5 bases outside the gene matches. Germline CDR1 is MNHEY and CDR2 is SVGAGI. The CDR3 region is CASSTTGVNSPLHF. In DNA, the CDR3 is TGTGCCAGCAGCACGACAGGGGTGAATTCACCCCTCCACTTT.

The J gene is TRBJ1-3, the V gene TRBV11-2; 8 bases match TRBD1. V dropped 2 bases and J dropped 0; count of bases not matched to a gene: 6. Germline CDR1 is SGHAT and CDR2 is FQNNGV. CDR3 length: 17 amino acids. CDR3 DNA: TGTGCCAGCAGCTTAAATAACCAGGGGGCCTCTGGAAACACCATATATTTT. Amino acid sequence: CASSLNNQGASGNTIYF.

The chain employs TRBV2 and TRBJ2-2; 7 nucleotides align to TRBD1. Germline CDR1 is SNHLY and CDR2 is FYNNEI. This CDR3 spans 14 amino acids. Trimming removed 7 bases from V and 6 bases from J; junction bases left unmatched: 8. This chain's CDR3 is CASKIRQGAGELFF. CDR3 DNA: TGTGCCAGCAAGATTCGACAGGGCGCCGGGGAGCTGTTTTTT.

This rearrangement joins TRBV7-9 to TRBJ2-2; the match to TRBD1 covers 7 bases. V lost 5 bases, J lost 7 bases, and 13 bases stayed unmatched. This CDR3 has 16 amino acids. The V gene's germline CDR1 is SEHNR and CDR2 FQNEAQ (reference sequence). The CDR3 coding sequence is TGTGCCAGCAGCAGGGGGCTGCTTTCGGCGGGCGGGGAGCTGTTTTTT. This codes for CASSRGLLSAGGELFF.

The chain uses TRBV6-2 or TRBV6-3 and TRBJ2-5, with TRBD2 matching over 7 bases. Germline CDR1 and CDR2: MNHEY and SVGEGT. V lost 5 bases and J lost 2; bases outside the gene matches: 11. CDR3 length: 16 amino acids. CDR3: CASSTPGRGNQETQYF. The CDR3 nucleotides are TGTGCCAGCAGTACCCCCGGGCGGGGGAATCAAGAGACCCAGTACTTC.

The rearrangement links TRBV3-1 (or the pseudogene TRBV3-2) to TRBJ2-2, with 8 bases lining up with TRBD2. This CDR3 spans 16 amino acids. V shed 4 bases, J shed 1 base, and the junction held 5 bases outside the gene matches. CDR1 LGHDT and CDR2 YNNKEL come from the germline V gene (reference sequence). This chain's CDR3 is CASSPRGGMNTGELFF. The CDR3, as DNA: TGTGCCAGCAGCCCTCGGGGGGGTATGAACACCGGGGAGCTGTTTTTT.

V and J are TRBV14 and TRBJ2-2; D gene ambiguous. Germline CDR1 reads SGHDN; CDR2 reads FVKESK. Deletions cut 1 base from V and 2 bases from J, with 11 bases between. The CDR3 consists of 16 residues. The CDR3 is CASSQGGTLNTGELFF. CDR3 coding DNA: TGTGCCAGCAGCCAAGGAGGTACACTCAACACCGGGGAGCTGTTTTTT. The complete variable domain, with remaining parts taken from reference TRBV14 and TRBJ2-2, reads EAGVTQFPSHSVIEKGQTVTLRCDPISGHDNLYWYRRVMGKEIKFLLHFVKESKQDESGMPNNRFLAERTGGTYSTLKVQPAELEDSGVYFCASSQGGTLNTGELFFGEGSRLTVL.

The V gene is TRBV19, the J gene TRBJ2-3; 15 bases match TRBD2. CDR3 length equals 16 residues. The trim removed 5 bases at V and 4 bases at J, leaving 4 bases unmatched. Per the germline V gene, CDR1 is LNHDA and CDR2 is SQIVND (reference sequence). The CDR3 region is CASSQGTSGRPDTQYF. The CDR3, as DNA: TGTGCCAGTAGTCAGGGGACTAGCGGGAGGCCAGATACGCAGTATTTT.

V usage is TRBV28 and J usage is TRBJ1-5, with 9 bases fitting TRBD1. From germline, CDR1 is MDHEN and CDR2 SYDVKM. V shed 5 bases, J shed 10 bases, and the junction held 6 bases outside the gene matches. The CDR3 covers 13 residues. The CDR3 DNA sequence: TGTGCCAGCAGTGCGGACAGGGGACGACCCCAGCATTTT. Residues: CASSADRGRPQHF. The whole variable domain, remainder taken from reference TRBV28 and TRBJ1-5, is DVKVTQSSRYLVKRTGEKVFLECVQDMDHENMFWYRQDPGLGLRLIYFSYDVKMKEKGDIPEGYSVSREKKERFSLILESASTNQTSMYLCASSADRGRPQHFGDGTRLSIL.

V is TRBV7-9 and J is TRBJ2-1; D gene uncertain. V lost 5 bases and J 5 bases, leaving 13 bases between the germline ends. CDR3 length: 14 residues. Germline loops: CDR1 SEHNR, CDR2 FQNEAQ (reference sequence). The CDR3 nucleotides read TGTGCCAGCAGCGTACACGGGTTGGACAATGAGCAGTTCTTC. Amino acids: CASSVHGLDNEQFF.

In its sample, this clone was seen once. J is TRBJ2-3 and V is TRBV7-9; 7 bases fit TRBD2. In germline, CDR1 is SEHNR, CDR2 FQNEAQ (reference sequence). This CDR3 region has 14 residues. V was pared by 7 bases and J by 1 base, with 5 bases of the junction left unmatched. The CDR3 protein is CASNAAGGTDTQYF. CDR3 DNA sequence: TGTGCCAGCAACGCGGCGGGAGGCACAGATACGCAGTATTTT.

J is TRBJ1-2 and V is TRBV2; tentatively, D is TRBD1 (6 bases). The CDR3 extends over 14 amino acids. CDR1 and CDR2 from the germline V gene are SNHLY and FYNNEI. With 5 bases removed from V and 5 bases from J, the gap between germline ends came to 15 bases. The CDR3 sequence is CASSQTRGGYGYTF. The CDR3 DNA is TGTGCCAGCAGTCAGACTAGGGGGGGATATGGCTACACCTTC.

This clone has only one observation. CDR3 sequence reads: CASSLTGTYGYTF. The CDR3 DNA reads TGTGCCAGCAGCTTAACAGGGACCTATGGCTACACCTTC. The chain employs TRBV7-9 and TRBJ1-2; maybe TRBD1 (6 bases). CDR1 is SEHNR and CDR2 is FQNEAQ in the germline V gene (reference sequence). Trimming stripped 2 bases from V and 4 bases from J, with 8 bases between. The CDR3 has 13 residues.

The chain's CDR3 is CASSADRGQGGYTF. The CDR3 bases are TGCGCCAGCAGCGCGGACAGGGGGCAGGGTGGCTACACCTTC. This chain connects TRBV5-1 to TRBJ1-2, with 11 bases matching TRBD1. The CDR3 totals 14 residues. J lost 7 bases, V lost 4 bases, and 6 bases had no gene match. Germline values: CDR1 SGHRS, CDR2 YFSETQ.

In this sample, this clone is medium-sized (0.01 to 0.1%). The rearrangement links TRBV3-1 (or the pseudogene TRBV3-2) to TRBJ2-1; perhaps TRBD2 as D (7 bases). The V gene's germline CDR1 is LGHDT and CDR2 YNNKEL (reference sequence). CDR3 length equals 18 residues. Trimming pared 4 bases from V and 0 bases from J, leaving 19 bases between. In DNA, the CDR3 is TGTGCCAGCAGCCGTGGGGGGGCCAAAAGAAGCTCCTACAATGAGCAGTTCTTC. It yields the protein CASSRGGAKRSSYNEQFF.

The J gene is TRBJ1-1, the V gene TRBV11-2, with 10 bases lining up with TRBD1. Germline-derived CDR1 and CDR2 are SGHAT and FQNNGV. CDR3 length equals 14 residues. V dropped 3 bases and J dropped 4; count of bases not matched to a gene: 2. The CDR3 region is CASSFRTGGTEAFF. In DNA, the CDR3 is TGTGCCAGCAGCTTTAGGACAGGGGGCACTGAAGCTTTCTTT.

The gene calls are TRBV19 and TRBJ1-5; possible D gene TRBD1, 6 bases. Germline assignment: CDR1 LNHDA and CDR2 SQIVND (reference sequence). The CDR3 spans 14 residues. V shed 8 bases and J shed 4 bases, with 15 bases lying between them. This CDR3 is CASGRDTANQPQHF. DNA for the CDR3: TGTGCCAGTGGGAGGGACACGGCTAATCAGCCCCAGCATTTT.